A selection of T cell receptor beta chains follows, all from one sample in a study of shared clonotypes between healthy human individuals. Profiling relied on immunoSEQ multiplex PCR, and the TCRdb table lists in-frame clones only, not all of them. The sample holds about 2 million clones, about 94% seen once. Sequenced sample: naive CD8+ T cells sorted from blood. Source of these receptors: a man aged 18 to 30 in good health. Both conserved end residues are part of each CDR3. Each record gives: D gene, J gene, clone size, V gene, CDR3 DNA, CDR3 protein. The D gene is left open where the match is weak. The listing skips clone size in some rows; elsewhere it reads once, few, many or a size class.

d_gene: -
j_gene: TRBJ2-7
abundance: few
v_gene: TRBV28
CDR3nt: TGTGCCAGCAGTTTTGGGCAGGGCTACGAGCAGTACTTC
CDR3aa: CASSFGQGYEQYF

d_gene: -
j_gene: TRBJ1-1
abundance: -
v_gene: TRBV9
CDR3nt: TGTGCCAGCAGCGTAGGGGGCGCGGGCACTGAAGCTTTCTTT
CDR3aa: CASSVGGAGTEAFF

d_gene: -
j_gene: TRBJ2-7
abundance: -
v_gene: TRBV14
CDR3nt: TGTGCCAGCAGCCAAGATGGCTACGAGCAGTACTTC
CDR3aa: CASSQDGYEQYF

d_gene: TRBD2
j_gene: TRBJ2-5
abundance: -
v_gene: TRBV28
CDR3nt: TGTGCCAGCAGTTTAGGGCTAGCGGGGCTCCAAGAGACCCAGTACTTC
CDR3aa: CASSLGLAGLQETQYF

d_gene: -
j_gene: TRBJ2-7
abundance: -
v_gene: TRBV7-6
CDR3nt: TGTGCCAGCAGCTTAACGGGGGGCAGCTCCTACGAGCAGTACTTC
CDR3aa: CASSLTGGSSYEQYF

d_gene: TRBD2
j_gene: TRBJ2-1
abundance: -
v_gene: TRBV11-2
CDR3nt: TGTGCCAGCAGCGGAATTAGCGGGGTTGCGGGCAATGAGCAGTTCTTC
CDR3aa: CASSGISGVAGNEQFF

d_gene: TRBD1
j_gene: TRBJ1-2
abundance: -
v_gene: TRBV6-1
CDR3nt: TGTGCCAGCAGTGAAGCCCCTGGACAGGGAATCTATGGCTACACCTTC
CDR3aa: CASSEAPGQGIYGYTF

d_gene: -
j_gene: TRBJ2-7
abundance: -
v_gene: TRBV30
CDR3nt: TGTGCCTGCCTTGGTGAGGCCTACGAGCAGTACTTC
CDR3aa: CACLGEAYEQYF

d_gene: TRBD2
j_gene: TRBJ2-1
abundance: -
v_gene: TRBV6-5
CDR3nt: TGTGCCAGCAGTTACAGTCTAGCGGGAGGCCCGGGGCAGTTCTTC
CDR3aa: CASSYSLAGGPGQFF

d_gene: TRBD2
j_gene: TRBJ2-2
abundance: -
v_gene: TRBV7-8
CDR3nt: TGTGCCAGCAGCTTAAGTTCGGCGGGAGGGGGAGGCGGGGAGCTGTTTTTT
CDR3aa: CASSLSSAGGGGGELFF

d_gene: TRBD2
j_gene: TRBJ2-7
abundance: -
v_gene: TRBV29-1
CDR3nt: TGCAGCGTAGTCCCCCAGCGGGGGGTCTACGAGCAGTACTTC
CDR3aa: CSVVPQRGVYEQYF

d_gene: -
j_gene: TRBJ2-7
abundance: -
v_gene: TRBV12-1
CDR3nt: TGTGCCAGCAGCTTTGCTACATTCAGGGGACCGCGAGAGCAGTACTTC
CDR3aa: CASSFATFRGPREQYF

d_gene: TRBD2
j_gene: TRBJ2-7
abundance: -
v_gene: TRBV19
CDR3nt: TGTGCCAGTAGTGCCGGACTAGCGGGGCGCTACGAGCAGTACTTC
CDR3aa: CASSAGLAGRYEQYF

d_gene: TRBD1
j_gene: TRBJ1-1
abundance: -
v_gene: TRBV19
CDR3nt: TGTGCCAGTAGGAATGACAGGGACACTGAAGCTTTCTTT
CDR3aa: CASRNDRDTEAFF

d_gene: -
j_gene: TRBJ2-5
abundance: -
v_gene: TRBV30
CDR3nt: TGTGCCTGGAGTGTGACTAAGGGATTGGGAGAGACCCAGTACTTC
CDR3aa: CAWSVTKGLGETQYF

d_gene: -
j_gene: TRBJ2-1
abundance: -
v_gene: TRBV4-1
CDR3nt: TGCGCCAGCAGCCAAGAGTCCCTGGCTACCAGCTCCTACAATGAGCAGTTCTTC
CDR3aa: CASSQESLATSSYNEQFF

d_gene: -
j_gene: TRBJ2-7
abundance: few
v_gene: TRBV7-9
CDR3nt: TGTGCCAGCAGCCCTATAGCGTCTCCCCACGAGCAGTACTTC
CDR3aa: CASSPIASPHEQYF

d_gene: -
j_gene: TRBJ2-7
abundance: -
v_gene: TRBV4-1
CDR3nt: TGCGCCAGCAGCCAAGGCCCCAGGCCCCTGCACTCCTACGAGCAGTACTTC
CDR3aa: CASSQGPRPLHSYEQYF

d_gene: -
j_gene: TRBJ2-3
abundance: once
v_gene: TRBV7-2
CDR3nt: TGTGCCAGCAGCTTAGAAGGGGCACTGCCAGATACGCAGTATTTT
CDR3aa: CASSLEGALPDTQYF

d_gene: -
j_gene: TRBJ1-2
abundance: -
v_gene: TRBV19
CDR3nt: TGTGCCAGTAGTATGCCCGACACAAGCTATGGCTACACCTTC
CDR3aa: CASSMPDTSYGYTF

d_gene: -
j_gene: TRBJ2-3
abundance: -
v_gene: TRBV5-6
CDR3nt: TGTGCCAGCAGCCCTAACACAGATACGCAGTATTTT
CDR3aa: CASSPNTDTQYF

d_gene: -
j_gene: TRBJ2-7
abundance: -
v_gene: TRBV6-6
CDR3nt: TGTGCCAGCAGACCTGGGATCTCACGGAGTTTCGAGCAGTACTTC
CDR3aa: CASRPGISRSFEQYF

d_gene: TRBD2
j_gene: TRBJ2-7
abundance: once
v_gene: TRBV5-4
CDR3nt: TGTGCCAGCAGCGTTAGCGGGGACTCAGGTTACGAGCAGTACTTC
CDR3aa: CASSVSGDSGYEQYF

d_gene: TRBD2
j_gene: TRBJ2-3
abundance: -
v_gene: TRBV4-3
CDR3nt: TGCGCCAGCAGCCAAGAACGGCACGGCGGGAGTTTAACAGATACGCAGTATTTT
CDR3aa: CASSQERHGGSLTDTQYF

d_gene: -
j_gene: TRBJ2-1
abundance: -
v_gene: TRBV2
CDR3nt: TGTGCCAGCAGTGACAGGGTAGGATACAATGAGCAGTTCTTC
CDR3aa: CASSDRVGYNEQFF